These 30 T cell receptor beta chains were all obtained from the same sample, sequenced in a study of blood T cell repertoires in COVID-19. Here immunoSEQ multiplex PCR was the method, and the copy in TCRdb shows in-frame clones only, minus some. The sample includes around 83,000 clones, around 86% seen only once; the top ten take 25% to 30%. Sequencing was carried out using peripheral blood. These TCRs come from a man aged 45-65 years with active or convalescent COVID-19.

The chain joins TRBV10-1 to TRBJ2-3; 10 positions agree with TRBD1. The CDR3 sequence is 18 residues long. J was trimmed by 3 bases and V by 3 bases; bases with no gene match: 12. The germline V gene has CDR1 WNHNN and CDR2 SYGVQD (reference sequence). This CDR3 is CASSDFMIRDRGTDTQYF. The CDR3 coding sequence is TGCGCCAGCAGTGACTTTATGATCCGGGACAGGGGAACAGATACGCAGTATTTT.

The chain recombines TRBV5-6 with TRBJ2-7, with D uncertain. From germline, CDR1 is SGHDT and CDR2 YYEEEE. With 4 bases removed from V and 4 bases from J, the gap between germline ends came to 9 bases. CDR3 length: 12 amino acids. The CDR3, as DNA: TGTGCCAGCAGCACGCAGATTTACGAGCAGTACTTC. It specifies CASSTQIYEQYF.

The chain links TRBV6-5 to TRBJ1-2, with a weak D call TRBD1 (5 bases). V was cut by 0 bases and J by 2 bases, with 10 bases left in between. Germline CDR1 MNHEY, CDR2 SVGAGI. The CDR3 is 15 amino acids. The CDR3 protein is CASSYSRGTNYGYTF. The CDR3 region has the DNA TGTGCCAGCAGTTACTCGCGGGGGACGAACTATGGCTACACCTTC.

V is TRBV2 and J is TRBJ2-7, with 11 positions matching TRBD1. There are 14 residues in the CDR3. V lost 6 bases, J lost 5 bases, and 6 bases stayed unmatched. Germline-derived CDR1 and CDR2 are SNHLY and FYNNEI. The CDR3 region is CASSRDRGNDEQYF. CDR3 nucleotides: TGTGCCAGCAGCAGGGACAGGGGGAATGACGAGCAGTACTTC.

Here the CDR3 reads CAWSVGREHEQYF. DNA for the CDR3: TGTGCCTGGAGTGTCGGCAGGGAACACGAGCAGTACTTC. The chain is built from TRBV30 and TRBJ2-7; a possible D gene is TRBD1 (5 bases). With 0 bases removed from V and 5 bases from J, the gap between germline ends came to 11 bases. The CDR3 covers 13 residues. Looked up from germline, CDR1 is GTSNPN and CDR2 is SVGIG (reference sequence).

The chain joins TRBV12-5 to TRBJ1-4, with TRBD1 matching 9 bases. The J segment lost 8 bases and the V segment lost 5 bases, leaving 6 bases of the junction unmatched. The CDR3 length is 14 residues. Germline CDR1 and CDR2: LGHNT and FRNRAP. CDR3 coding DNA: TGTGCTAGTGGTGAGGGACAGGGTGGCGAAAAACTGTTTTTT. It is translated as CASGEGQGGEKLFF.

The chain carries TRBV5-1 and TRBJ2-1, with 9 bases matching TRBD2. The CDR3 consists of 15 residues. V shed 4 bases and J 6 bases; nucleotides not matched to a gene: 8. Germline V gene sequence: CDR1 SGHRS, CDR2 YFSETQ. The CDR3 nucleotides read TGCGCCAGCAGCGTGGAAGCGGGAGGTGGCAATGAGCAGTTCTTC. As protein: CASSVEAGGGNEQFF.

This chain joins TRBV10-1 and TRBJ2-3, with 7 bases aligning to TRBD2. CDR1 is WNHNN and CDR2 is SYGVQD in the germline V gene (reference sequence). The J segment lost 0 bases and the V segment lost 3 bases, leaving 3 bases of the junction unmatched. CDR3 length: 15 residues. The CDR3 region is CASSDLAASTDTQYF. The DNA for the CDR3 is TGCGCCAGCAGTGATCTAGCGGCTAGCACAGATACGCAGTATTTT.

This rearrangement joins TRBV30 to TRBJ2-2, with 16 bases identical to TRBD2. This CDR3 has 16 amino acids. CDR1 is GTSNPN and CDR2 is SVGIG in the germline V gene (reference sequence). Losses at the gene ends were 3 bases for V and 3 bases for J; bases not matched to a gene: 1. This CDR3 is CAWRGLAGGHTGELFF. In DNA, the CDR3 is TGTGCCTGGAGGGGACTAGCGGGGGGGCACACCGGGGAGCTGTTTTTT.

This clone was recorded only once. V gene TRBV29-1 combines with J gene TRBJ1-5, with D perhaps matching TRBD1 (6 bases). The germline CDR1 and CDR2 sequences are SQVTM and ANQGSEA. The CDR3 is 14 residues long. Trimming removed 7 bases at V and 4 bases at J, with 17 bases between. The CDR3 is CSAWDGQQNQPQHF. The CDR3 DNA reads TGCAGCGCCTGGGACGGACAGCAGAATCAGCCCCAGCATTTT.

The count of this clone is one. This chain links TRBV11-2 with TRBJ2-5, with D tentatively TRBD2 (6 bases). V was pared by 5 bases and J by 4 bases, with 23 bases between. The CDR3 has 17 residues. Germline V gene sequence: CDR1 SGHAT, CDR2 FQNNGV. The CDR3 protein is CASSISTPGEVAETQYF. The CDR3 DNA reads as TGTGCCAGCAGCATCTCAACCCCCGGGGAGGTTGCAGAGACCCAGTACTTC.

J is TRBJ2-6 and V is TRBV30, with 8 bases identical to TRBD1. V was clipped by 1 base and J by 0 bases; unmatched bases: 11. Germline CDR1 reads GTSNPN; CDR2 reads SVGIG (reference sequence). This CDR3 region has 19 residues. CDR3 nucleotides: TGTGCCTGGAGTGACGTCCGGACAGGGTCCAGCTCTGGGGCCAACGTCCTGACTTTC. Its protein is CAWSDVRTGSSSGANVLTF.

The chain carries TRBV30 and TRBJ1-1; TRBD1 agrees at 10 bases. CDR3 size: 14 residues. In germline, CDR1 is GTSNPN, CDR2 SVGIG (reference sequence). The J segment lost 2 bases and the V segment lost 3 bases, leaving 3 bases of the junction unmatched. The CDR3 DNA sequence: TGTGCCTGGAGGGGGACAGGGGTTAACACTGAAGCTTTCTTT. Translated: CAWRGTGVNTEAFF.

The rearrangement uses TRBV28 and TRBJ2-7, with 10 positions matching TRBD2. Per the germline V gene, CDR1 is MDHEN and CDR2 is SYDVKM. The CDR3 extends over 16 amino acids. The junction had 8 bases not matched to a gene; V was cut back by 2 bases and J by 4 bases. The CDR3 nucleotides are TGTGCCAGCAGTTTAAGAACTAGCGGGAACCGTTACGAGCAGTACTTC. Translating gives CASSLRTSGNRYEQYF.

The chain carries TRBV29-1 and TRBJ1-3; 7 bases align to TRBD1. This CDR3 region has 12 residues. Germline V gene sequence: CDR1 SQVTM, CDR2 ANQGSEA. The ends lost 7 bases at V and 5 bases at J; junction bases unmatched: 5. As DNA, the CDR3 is TGCAGCGCCGGGGACAGCCGAAACACCATATATTTT. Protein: CSAGDSRNTIYF.

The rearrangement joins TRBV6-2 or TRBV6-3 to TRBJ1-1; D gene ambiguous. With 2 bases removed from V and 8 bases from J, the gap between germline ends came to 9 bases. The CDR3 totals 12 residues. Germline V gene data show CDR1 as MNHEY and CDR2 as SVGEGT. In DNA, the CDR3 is TGTGCCAGCAGTTACCCGGAGGAAGAAGCTTTCTTT. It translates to CASSYPEEEAFF.

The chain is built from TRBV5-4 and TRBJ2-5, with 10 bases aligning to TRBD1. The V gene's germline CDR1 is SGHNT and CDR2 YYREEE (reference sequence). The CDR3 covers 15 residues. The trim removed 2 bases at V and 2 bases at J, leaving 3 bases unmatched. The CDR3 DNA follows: TGTGCCAGCAGCTTTGACAGGGGGCAGCAAGAGACCCAGTACTTC. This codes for CASSFDRGQQETQYF. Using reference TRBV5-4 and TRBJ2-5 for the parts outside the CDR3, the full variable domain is ETGVTQSPTHLIKTRGQQVTLRCSSQSGHNTVSWYQQALGQGPQFIFQYYREEENGRGNFPPRFSGLQFPNYSSELNVNALELDDSALYLCASSFDRGQQETQYFGPGTRLLVL.

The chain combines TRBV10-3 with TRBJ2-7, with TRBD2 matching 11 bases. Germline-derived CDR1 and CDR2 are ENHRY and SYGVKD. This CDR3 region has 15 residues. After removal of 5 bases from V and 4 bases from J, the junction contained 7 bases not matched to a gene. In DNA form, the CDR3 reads TGTGCCATCAGTTTAACTAGCGGGAGAGCATACGAGCAGTACTTC. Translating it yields CAISLTSGRAYEQYF.

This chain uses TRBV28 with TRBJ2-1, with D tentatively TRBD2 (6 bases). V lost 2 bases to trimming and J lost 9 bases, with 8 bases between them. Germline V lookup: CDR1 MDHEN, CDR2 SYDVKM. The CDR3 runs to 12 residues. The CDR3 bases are TGTGCCAGCAGTTTAACGGGACTTGAGCAGTTCTTC. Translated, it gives CASSLTGLEQFF.

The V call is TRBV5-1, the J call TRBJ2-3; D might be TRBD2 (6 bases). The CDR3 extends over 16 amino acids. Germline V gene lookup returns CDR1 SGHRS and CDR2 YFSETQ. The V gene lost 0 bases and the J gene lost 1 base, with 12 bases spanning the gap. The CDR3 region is CASSLGLALGTDTQYF. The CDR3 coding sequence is TGCGCCAGCAGCTTGGGTCTAGCGTTAGGCACAGATACGCAGTATTTT.

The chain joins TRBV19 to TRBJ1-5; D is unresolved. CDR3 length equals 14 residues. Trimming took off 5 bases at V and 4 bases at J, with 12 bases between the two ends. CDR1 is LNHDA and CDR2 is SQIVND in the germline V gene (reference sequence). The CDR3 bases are TGTGCCAGTAGTTTAGTTGGGGAGAATCAGCCCCAGCATTTT. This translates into CASSLVGENQPQHF.

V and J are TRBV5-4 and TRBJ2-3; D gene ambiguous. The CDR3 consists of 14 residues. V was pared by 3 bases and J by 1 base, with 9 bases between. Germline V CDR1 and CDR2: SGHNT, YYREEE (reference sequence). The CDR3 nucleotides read TGTGCCAGCAGCTCAAAGCGCGGCACAGATACGCAGTATTTT. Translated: CASSSKRGTDTQYF.

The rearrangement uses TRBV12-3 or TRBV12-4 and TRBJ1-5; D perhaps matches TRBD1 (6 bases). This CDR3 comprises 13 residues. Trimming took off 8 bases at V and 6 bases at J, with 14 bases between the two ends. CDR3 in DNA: TGTGCCAGCTCTCGAGGGGGGGCTCAGCCCCAGCATTTT. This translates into CASSRGGAQPQHF.

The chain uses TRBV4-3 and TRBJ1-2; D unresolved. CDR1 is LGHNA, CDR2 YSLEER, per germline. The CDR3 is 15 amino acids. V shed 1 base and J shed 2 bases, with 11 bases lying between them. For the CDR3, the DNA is TGCGCCAGCAGCCAAGTTGGCAGTCTCAACTATGGCTACACCTTC. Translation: CASSQVGSLNYGYTF.

CDR3 region: CASSLSGQNSQETQYF. The CDR3 DNA reads TGTGCCAGCTCACTCTCGGGACAGAACTCCCAAGAGACCCAGTACTTC. This rearrangement joins TRBV18 to TRBJ2-5, with TRBD1 identical over 7 bases. In germline, CDR1 is KGHSH, CDR2 LQKENI. Trimming at V came to 4 bases and at J to 1 base, leaving 9 bases not matched to a gene. The CDR3 is 16 amino acids.

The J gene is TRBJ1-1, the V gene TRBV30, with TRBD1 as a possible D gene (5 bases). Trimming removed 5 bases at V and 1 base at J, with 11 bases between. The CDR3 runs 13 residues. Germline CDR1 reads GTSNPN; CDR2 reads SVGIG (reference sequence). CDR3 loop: CAWVKTANTEAFF. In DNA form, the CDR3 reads TGTGCCTGGGTGAAGACAGCGAACACTGAAGCTTTCTTT.

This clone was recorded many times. CDR3 region: CASSPRQLYNSPLHF. CDR3 nucleotide sequence: TGTGCCAGCAGTCCAAGACAGCTATATAATTCACCCCTCCACTTT. V is TRBV6-5 and J is TRBJ1-6, with a tentative D call TRBD1 (5 bases). In germline, CDR1 is MNHEY, CDR2 SVGAGI. The CDR3 is 15 residues long. Trimming removed 5 bases from V and 4 bases from J, with 12 bases in between.

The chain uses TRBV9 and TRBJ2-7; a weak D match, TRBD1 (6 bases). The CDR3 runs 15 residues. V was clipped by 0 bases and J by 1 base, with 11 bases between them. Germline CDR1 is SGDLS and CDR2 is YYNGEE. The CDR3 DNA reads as TGTGCCAGCAGCGTAGCCACAGGGAAATCCTACGAGCAGTACTTC. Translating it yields CASSVATGKSYEQYF.

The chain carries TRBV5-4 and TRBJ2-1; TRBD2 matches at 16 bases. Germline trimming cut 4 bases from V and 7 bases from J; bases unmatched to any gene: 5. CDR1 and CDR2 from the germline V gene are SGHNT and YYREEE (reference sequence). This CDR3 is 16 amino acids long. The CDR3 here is CASSPWGLAGGNEQFF. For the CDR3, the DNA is TGTGCCAGCAGCCCGTGGGGACTAGCGGGGGGGAATGAGCAGTTCTTC.

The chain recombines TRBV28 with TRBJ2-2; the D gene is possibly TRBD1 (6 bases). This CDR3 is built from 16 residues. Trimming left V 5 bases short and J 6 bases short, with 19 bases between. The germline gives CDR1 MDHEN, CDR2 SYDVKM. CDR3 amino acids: CASSLPGQGTAGELFF. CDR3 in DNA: TGTGCCAGCAGTCTGCCGGGACAAGGAACGGCCGGGGAGCTGTTTTTT.